Listed below are T cell receptor beta chains from one sample, sequenced in a study of blood T cells in healthy people across ages. TCRdb reprocessed the 5' RACE reads via MiXCR and lists one record per CDR3 protein. There are about 800,000 distinct CDR3 sequences in the sample; 58% occur only once, and around 20% lies in the top ten. Sequencing was carried out using blood. The source is a man aged 25-45 years in good health. Both conserved end residues are part of each CDR3. The D gene is left open where the match is weak. Expanded clones get a size class; other rows say once, few or many, or leave the size out.

d_gene | j_gene | abundance | v_gene | CDR3aa | CDR3nt
- | TRBJ2-1 | - | TRBV12-3/TRBV12-4 | CASGRDRASYNEQFF | TGTGCCAGCGGGCGAGACAGAGCCTCCTACAATGAGCAGTTCTTC
TRBD1 | TRBJ1-1 | - | TRBV7-9 | CASSPNRGLTFF | TGTGCCAGCAGCCCTAACAGGGGTTTGACTTTCTTT
- | TRBJ1-2 | - | TRBV7-2 | CASSPGGGIYGYTF | TGTGCCAGCAGCCCCGGGGGGGGGATCTATGGCTACACCTTC
TRBD1 | TRBJ2-3 | - | TRBV6-5 | CASSYSGQGNTDTQYF | TGTGCCAGCAGTTACTCGGGACAGGGCAACACAGATACGCAGTATTTT
TRBD1 | TRBJ1-1 | - | TRBV3-1 | CASSQEGGLTEAFF | TGTGCCAGCAGCCAAGAAGGGGGCCTCACTGAAGCTTTCTTT
TRBD1 | TRBJ2-7 | - | TRBV3-1 | CASSRSGTGVSDEQYF | TGTGCCAGCAGCCGCTCCGGGACAGGGGTTTCCGACGAGCAGTACTTC
- | TRBJ2-3 | - | TRBV7-9 | CASSYEGITDTQYF | TGTGCCAGCTCATATGAGGGGATCACAGATACGCAGTATTTT
- | TRBJ2-1 | few | TRBV29-1 | CSVRTAYNEQFF | TGCAGCGTCAGGACGGCCTACAATGAGCAGTTCTTC
- | TRBJ2-7 | - | TRBV20-1 | CSANSWEQGESYEQYF | TGCAGTGCTAATTCTTGGGAACAGGGTGAATCCTACGAGCAGTACTTC
- | TRBJ2-7 | few | TRBV6-6 | CASSQSKTYEQYF | TGTGCCAGCAGCCAATCCAAAACTTACGAGCAGTACTTC
- | TRBJ2-3 | - | TRBV10-3 | CAISEGRNTDTQYF | TGTGCCATCAGTGAAGGCAGGAACACAGATACGCAGTATTTT
- | TRBJ1-2 | - | TRBV2 | CASVQVRYGYTF | TGTGCCAGCGTACAGGTTCGCTATGGCTACACCTTC
- | TRBJ1-2 | few | TRBV12-3/TRBV12-4 | CASSPGRTSYTF | TGTGCCAGCAGTCCAGGTCGAACTTCGTACACCTTC
TRBD2 | TRBJ2-1 | - | TRBV6-1 | CASRPTSGVGSYNEQFF | TGTGCCAGCAGGCCGACTAGCGGGGTGGGATCCTACAATGAGCAGTTCTTC
- | TRBJ1-2 | - | TRBV13 | CASSVAALLTKGYTF | TGTGCCAGCAGCGTAGCCGCCTTACTTACAAAGGGCTACACCTTC
TRBD2 | TRBJ2-1 | - | TRBV7-9 | CASSLSPRLAGETQFF | TGTGCCAGCAGCTTAAGTCCCCGACTAGCGGGAGAGACCCAGTTCTTC
- | TRBJ2-1 | - | TRBV29-1 | CSGRTIRGEQFF | TGCAGCGGGCGGACAATACGGGGTGAGCAGTTCTTC